This T cell receptor beta chain was documented in a study of blood T cells in healthy people across ages. A second PCR of about 6 to 11 cycles used a sample-barcoded 5' primer and a J-beta primer mix. TCRdb recomputed calls from the 5' RACE reads with MiXCR, one row per CDR3 protein. The sample has some 370,000 distinct CDR3 sequences; roughly half are singletons. Deletions cut 7 bases from V and 8 bases from J, with 20 bases between. The CDR3 covers 14 residues. Germline CDR1 and CDR2: MNHEY and SVGEGT. Study-level results: Long-lived donors carried more naive CD4+ cells and greater diversity than aged donors.

Concerning this clonotype itself: Its antigen is currently unknown.

Donors gave around 10 milliliters of peripheral blood apiece. No fewer than 6.5 million PBMCs went into each sample. Sequenced: blood. This chain connects TRBV6-2 or TRBV6-3 to TRBJ1-2, with a weak D call TRBD1 (6 bases). The clonotype originates from a man aged 60 to 75 in good health. The DNA for the CDR3 is TGTGCCAGCAAGCAGGATGGCAGGGGTGAAGGCTACACCTTC. Protein: CASKQDGRGEGYTF.